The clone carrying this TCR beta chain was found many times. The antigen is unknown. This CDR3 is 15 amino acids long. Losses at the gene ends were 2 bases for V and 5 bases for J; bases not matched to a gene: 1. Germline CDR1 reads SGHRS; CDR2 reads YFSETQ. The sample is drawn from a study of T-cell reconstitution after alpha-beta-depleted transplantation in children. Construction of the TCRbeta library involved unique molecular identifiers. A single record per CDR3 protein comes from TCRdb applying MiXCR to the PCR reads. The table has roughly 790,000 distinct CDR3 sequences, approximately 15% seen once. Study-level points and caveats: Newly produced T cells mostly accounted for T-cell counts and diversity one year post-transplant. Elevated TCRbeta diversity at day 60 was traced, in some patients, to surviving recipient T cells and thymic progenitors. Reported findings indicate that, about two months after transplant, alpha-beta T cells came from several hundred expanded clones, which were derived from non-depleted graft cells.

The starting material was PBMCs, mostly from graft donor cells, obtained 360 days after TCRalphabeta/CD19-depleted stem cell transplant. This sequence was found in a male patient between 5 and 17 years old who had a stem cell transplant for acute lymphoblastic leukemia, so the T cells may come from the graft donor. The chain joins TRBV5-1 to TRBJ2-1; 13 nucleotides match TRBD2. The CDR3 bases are TGCGCCAGCAGCTTAGGGACTAGCGGGAACAATGAGCAGTTCTTC. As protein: CASSLGTSGNNEQFF.